The source of this T cell receptor (beta chain) is a study of human versus mouse CDR3 diversity and MHC coevolution. Whole-study context: The immunoSEQ assay reportedly detects one in 200,000 T cells. Each sample yielded about 5.5 x 10^6 to 1.7 x 10^7 valid reads. Findings and limits, study-wide: By iCHAO1, human TCR beta clonotypes numbered some 1.6 million, the most.

Sequencing used immunoSEQ multiplex PCR; TCRdb keeps in-frame clones, though not all of them. Of about 81,000 clones in the sample, about 93% were seen once. Sorting isolated naive CD4 T cells lacking CD45RO and expressing CD62L. A remark on this clone: What it binds is not known.

The CDR3 length is 16 residues. V trimming: 2 bases; J trimming: 2 bases; junction bases outside the gene matches: 6. Germline loops: CDR1 SGHNT, CDR2 YYREEE (reference sequence). Sequenced material: naive CD4+ T cells from blood. Subset specified: CD45RO-negative CD62L-positive naive CD4 T cells. The receptor comes from a person aged 25 to 69 in good health. The chain has TRBV5-4 and TRBJ2-3; 9 bases line up with TRBD2. CDR3 coding DNA: TGTGCCAGCAGCTTACGGCTAGCGGGGCACACAGATACGCAGTATTTT. This sequence encodes CASSLRLAGHTDTQYF.